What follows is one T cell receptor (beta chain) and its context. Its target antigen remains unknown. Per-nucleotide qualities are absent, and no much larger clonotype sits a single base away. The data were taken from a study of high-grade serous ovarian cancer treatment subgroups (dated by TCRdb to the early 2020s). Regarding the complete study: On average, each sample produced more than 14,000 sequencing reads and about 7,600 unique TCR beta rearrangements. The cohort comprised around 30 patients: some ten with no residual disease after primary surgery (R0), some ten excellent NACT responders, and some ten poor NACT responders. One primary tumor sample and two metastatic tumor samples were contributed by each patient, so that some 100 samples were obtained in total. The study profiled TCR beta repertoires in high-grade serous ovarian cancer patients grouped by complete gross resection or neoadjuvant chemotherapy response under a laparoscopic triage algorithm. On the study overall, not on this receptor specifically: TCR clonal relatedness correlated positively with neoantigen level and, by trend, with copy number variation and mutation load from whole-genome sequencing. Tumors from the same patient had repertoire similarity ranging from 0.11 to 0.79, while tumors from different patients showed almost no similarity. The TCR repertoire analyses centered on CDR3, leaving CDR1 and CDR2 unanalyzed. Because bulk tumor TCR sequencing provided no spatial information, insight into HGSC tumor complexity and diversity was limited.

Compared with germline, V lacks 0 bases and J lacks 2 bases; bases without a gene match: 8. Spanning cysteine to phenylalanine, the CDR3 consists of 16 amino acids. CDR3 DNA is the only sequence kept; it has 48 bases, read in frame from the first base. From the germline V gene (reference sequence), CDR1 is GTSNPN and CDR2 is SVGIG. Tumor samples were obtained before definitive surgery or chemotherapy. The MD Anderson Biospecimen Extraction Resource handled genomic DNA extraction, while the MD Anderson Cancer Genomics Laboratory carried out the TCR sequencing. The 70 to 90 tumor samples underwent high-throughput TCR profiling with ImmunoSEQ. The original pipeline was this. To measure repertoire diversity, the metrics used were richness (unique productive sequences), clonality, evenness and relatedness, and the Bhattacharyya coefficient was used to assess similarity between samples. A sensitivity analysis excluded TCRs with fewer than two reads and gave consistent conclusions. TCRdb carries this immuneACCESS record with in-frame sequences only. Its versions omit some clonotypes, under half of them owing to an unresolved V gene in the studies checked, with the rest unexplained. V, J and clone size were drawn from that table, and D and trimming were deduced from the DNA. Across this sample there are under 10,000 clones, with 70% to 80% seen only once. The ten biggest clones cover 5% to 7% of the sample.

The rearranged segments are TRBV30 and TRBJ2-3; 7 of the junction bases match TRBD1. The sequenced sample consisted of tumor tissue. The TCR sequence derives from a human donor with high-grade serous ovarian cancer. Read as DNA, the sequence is TGTGCCTGGAGTGTTGATGGTAGGGGGCCCACAGATACGCAGTATTTT. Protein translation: CAWSVDGRGPTDTQYF.